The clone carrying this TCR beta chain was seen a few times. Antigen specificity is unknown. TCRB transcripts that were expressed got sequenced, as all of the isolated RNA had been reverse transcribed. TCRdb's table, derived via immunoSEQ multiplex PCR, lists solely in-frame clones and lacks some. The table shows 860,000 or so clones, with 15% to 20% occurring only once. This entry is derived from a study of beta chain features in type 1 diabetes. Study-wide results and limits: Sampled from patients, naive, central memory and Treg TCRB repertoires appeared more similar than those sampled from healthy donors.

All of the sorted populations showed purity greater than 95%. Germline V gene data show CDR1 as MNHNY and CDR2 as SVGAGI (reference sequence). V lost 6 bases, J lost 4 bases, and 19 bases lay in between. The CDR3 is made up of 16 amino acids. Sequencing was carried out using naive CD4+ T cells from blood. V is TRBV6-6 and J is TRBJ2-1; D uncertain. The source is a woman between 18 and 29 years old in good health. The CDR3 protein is CASRTQRAESYNEQFF. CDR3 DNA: TGTGCCAGCAGGACTCAGCGTGCGGAATCATACAATGAGCAGTTCTTC.